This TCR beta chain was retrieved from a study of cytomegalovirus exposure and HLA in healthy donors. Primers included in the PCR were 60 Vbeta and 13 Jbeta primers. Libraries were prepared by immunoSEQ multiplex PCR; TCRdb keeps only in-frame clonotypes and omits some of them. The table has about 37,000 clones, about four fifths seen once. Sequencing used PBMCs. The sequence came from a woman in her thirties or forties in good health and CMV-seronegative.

The chain's CDR3 is CASSVRLVGNTIYF. DNA for the CDR3: TGTGCCAGCAGTGTTCGACTCGTAGGAAACACCATATATTTT. The rearrangement uses TRBV2 and TRBJ1-3; the D is unclear. In germline, CDR1 is SNHLY, CDR2 FYNNEI. The CDR3 extends over 14 amino acids. Trimming left V 4 bases short and J 4 bases short, with 11 bases between.